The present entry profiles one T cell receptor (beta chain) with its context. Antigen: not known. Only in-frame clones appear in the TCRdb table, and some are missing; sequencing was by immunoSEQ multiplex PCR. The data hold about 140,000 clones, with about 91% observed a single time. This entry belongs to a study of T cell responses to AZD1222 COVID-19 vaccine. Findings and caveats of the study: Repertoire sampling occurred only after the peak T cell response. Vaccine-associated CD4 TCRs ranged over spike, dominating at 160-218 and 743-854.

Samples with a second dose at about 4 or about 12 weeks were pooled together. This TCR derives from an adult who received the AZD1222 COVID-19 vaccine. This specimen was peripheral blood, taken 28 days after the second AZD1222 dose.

The CDR3 region is CAGVVNTEAFF. The CDR3 bases are TGTGCAGGTGTGGTGAACACTGAAGCTTTCTTT. The V call is TRBV2, the J call TRBJ1-1; no clear D. CDR1 is SNHLY, CDR2 FYNNEI, per germline. This CDR3 has 11 amino acids.